This entry concerns a single T cell receptor (beta chain). With 5 bases removed from V and 5 bases from J, the gap between germline ends came to 19 bases. CDR1 is SGHDT and CDR2 is YYEEEE in the germline V gene. This CDR3 has 15 residues. Per the study methods: Amplification of reference gene primers provided the estimated nucleated cell counts. TCRdb's copy holds only in-frame clones and misses some; the assay was immunoSEQ multiplex PCR. Clone size and V and J calls were adopted from that table, with D and trimming inferred from the DNA. Of some 300,000 clones detected, about 87% appear once; the ten largest clones hold 1% to 1.5%. These data belong to a study of blood T cell repertoires in COVID-19.

The V call is TRBV5-6, the J call TRBJ2-5; possible D gene TRBD2, 5 bases. This clonotype was sampled from a man between 65 and 85 years old with acute or convalescent COVID-19. Source material: peripheral blood. The CDR3 loop is CASRAFVATGETQYF. CDR3 nucleotides: TGTGCCAGCAGAGCCTTTGTAGCCACGGGGGAGACCCAGTACTTC.